This T cell receptor (beta chain) was sequenced for a study of blood T cell repertoires in COVID-19. Study-wide background: T cells, B-cell-depleted T cells, or PBMCs supplied cDNA or gDNA.

In the original processing: Amplification of reference gene primers provided the estimated nucleated cell counts. This table comes from immunoSEQ multiplex PCR, and its TCRdb copy is limited to in-frame clones, with some not included. V, J and clone size are those of that table, while D and trimming were read from the DNA. The sample lists roughly 250,000 clones, approximately 90% occurring once. This CDR3 has 14 amino acids. Germline V gene lookup returns CDR1 LNHDA and CDR2 SQIVND (reference sequence). Trimming took 6 bases from V and 7 from J; bases not matched to a gene: 9. This clonotype originated in a man aged 25 to 45 with acute or convalescent COVID-19. Sequencing was performed on peripheral blood. The chain couples TRBV19 to TRBJ2-7, with 10 nucleotides matching TRBD1. The CDR3 sequence: CASRLRQGAREQYF. CDR3 nucleotide sequence: TGTGCCAGTAGACTCAGACAGGGGGCTCGGGAGCAGTACTTC. The whole variable domain, remainder taken from reference TRBV19 and TRBJ2-7, is DGGITQSPKYLFRKEGQNVTLSCEQNLNHDAMYWYRQDPGQGLRLIYYSQIVNDFQKGDIAEGYSVSREKKESFPLTVTSAQKNPTAFYLCASRLRQGAREQYFGPGTRLTVT.